This T cell receptor beta chain was obtained from a study of control samples from healthy donors and cancer patients. Trimming took 0 bases from V and 8 from J, leaving 13 bases between them. Germline-derived CDR1 and CDR2 are SGHNT and YENEEA. This CDR3 comprises 14 residues. This clone turned up a few times. Some clones are missing from TCRdb's copy, which holds only in-frame ones; the method was immunoSEQ multiplex PCR. This sample has about 120,000 clones; just under 90% occur once, and the top ten carry about 12%. The sequence was collected from a man aged 25-45 years in good health. The rearrangement uses TRBV11-3 and TRBJ1-1; no definite D call. Sequencing used blood. Here the CDR3 DNA reads TGTGCCAGCAGCTTAGAGAGAGGGCCGGGCGAAGCTTTCTTT. Encoded protein: CASSLERGPGEAFF. The full variable domain, its missing parts supplied by reference TRBV11-3 and TRBJ1-1, is EAGVVQSPRYKIIEKKQPVAFWCNPISGHNTLYWYLQNLGQGPELLIRYENEEAVDDSQLPKDRFSAERLKGVDSTLKIQPAELGDSAVYLCASSLERGPGEAFFGQGTRLTVV.